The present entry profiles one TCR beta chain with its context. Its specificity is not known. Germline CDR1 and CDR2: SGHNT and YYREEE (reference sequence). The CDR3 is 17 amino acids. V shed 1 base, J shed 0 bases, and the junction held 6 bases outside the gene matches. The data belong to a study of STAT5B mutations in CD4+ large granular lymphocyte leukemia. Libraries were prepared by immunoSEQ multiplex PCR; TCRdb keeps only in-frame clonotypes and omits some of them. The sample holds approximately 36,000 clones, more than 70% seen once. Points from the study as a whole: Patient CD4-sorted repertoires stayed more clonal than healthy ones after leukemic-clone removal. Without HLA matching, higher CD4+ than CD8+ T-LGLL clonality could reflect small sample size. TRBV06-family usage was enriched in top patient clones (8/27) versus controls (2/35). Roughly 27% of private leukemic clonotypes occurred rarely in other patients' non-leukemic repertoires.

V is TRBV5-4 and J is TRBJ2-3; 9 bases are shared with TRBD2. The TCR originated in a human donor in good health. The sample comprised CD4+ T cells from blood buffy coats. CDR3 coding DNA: TGTGCCAGCAGCTTGCCGTTAGCGGGGGCTAGCACAGATACGCAGTATTTT. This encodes CASSLPLAGASTDTQYF.